This T cell receptor beta chain derives from a study of cytomegalovirus exposure and HLA in healthy donors. The CDR3 contains 13 residues. Germline V gene sequence: CDR1 SGHRS, CDR2 YFSETQ. Trimming took 0 bases from V and 8 from J, leaving 11 bases between them. Comments on this clone: Its antigen is unidentified.

Libraries were prepared by immunoSEQ multiplex PCR; TCRdb keeps only in-frame clonotypes and omits some of them. The table lists about 400,000 clones, 70% to 90% of them singletons. Broader study findings: In the roughly 120 validation repertoires, a later analysis found that first-cohort TCR clusters tended to co-occur. Cytomegalovirus status was reportedly diagnosed by the classifier with high sensitivity and specificity. CMV antigen specificity was confirmed in vitro for three CMV-associated chains.

What was sequenced was PBMCs. This sequence joins TRBV5-1 and TRBJ1-2; unclear D gene. This TCR was sampled from a woman aged 18-29 years in good health and CMV-seronegative. This CDR3 is CASSLGPTGGYTF. The CDR3 DNA reads as TGCGCCAGCAGCTTGGGCCCAACGGGGGGCTACACCTTC.